These T cell receptor beta chains were read from a single sample in a study of blood T cells in healthy people across ages. One entry per CDR3 protein results from TCRdb running MiXCR on the 5' RACE reads. The table includes over 1,300,000 distinct CDR3 sequences, 55% to 75% detected once. The sample taken for sequencing was blood. These receptors were collected from a man between 18 and 29 years old in good health. CDR3s include the opening cysteine and the closing phenylalanine or tryptophan. The D gene is left open where the match is weak. The listing skips clone size in some rows; elsewhere it reads once, few, many or a size class.

CDR3 DNA: TGCAGCGCCGAGGGGGCAGTTTCCAATGAGCAGTTCTTC
CDR3 protein: CSAEGAVSNEQFF
V gene: TRBV29-1
J gene: TRBJ2-1
D gene: TRBD1
clone size: few

CDR3 DNA: TGCAGCGTTGAGCCCGTAGGAGAGGGAGAGACCCAGTACTTC
CDR3 protein: CSVEPVGEGETQYF
V gene: TRBV29-1
J gene: TRBJ2-5
D gene: NA
clone size: few

CDR3 DNA: TGTGCCAGCAGCTTAATGTTTTCGGGTGAAAAACTGTTTTTT
CDR3 protein: CASSLMFSGEKLFF
V gene: TRBV7-2
J gene: TRBJ1-4
D gene: NA
clone size: NA

CDR3 DNA: TGTGCCAGCAGCGAAAACCCAGAACTAGCGGGAGGGCCATATGAGCAGTTCTTC
CDR3 protein: CASSENPELAGGPYEQFF
V gene: TRBV9
J gene: TRBJ2-1
D gene: TRBD2
clone size: NA

CDR3 DNA: TGTGCCAGCAGCCTCCTTAGGGGGGTACGCACAGATACGCAGTATTTT
CDR3 protein: CASSLLRGVRTDTQYF
V gene: TRBV7-2
J gene: TRBJ2-3
D gene: NA
clone size: few

CDR3 DNA: TGTGCCAGCAGTTTAGAAGATGGGCCAAGGGAGCTGTTTTTT
CDR3 protein: CASSLEDGPRELFF
V gene: TRBV28
J gene: TRBJ2-2
D gene: NA
clone size: NA

CDR3 DNA: TGTGCCAGCAGTGAGAGGTGGGGCTACTACGAGCAGTACTTC
CDR3 protein: CASSERWGYYEQYF
V gene: TRBV2
J gene: TRBJ2-7
D gene: NA
clone size: NA

CDR3 DNA: TGCGCCAGCAGCCAATATGGAGGGAACACTGAAGCTTTCTTT
CDR3 protein: CASSQYGGNTEAFF
V gene: TRBV4-3
J gene: TRBJ1-1
D gene: NA
clone size: NA

CDR3 DNA: TGCAGCGTTGACCCCCTGGCCACAGATACGCAGTATTTT
CDR3 protein: CSVDPLATDTQYF
V gene: TRBV29-1
J gene: TRBJ2-3
D gene: NA
clone size: few

CDR3 DNA: TGCAGCTTATTTCGCCTAGGGGGACATCTATTCTATGGCTACACCTTC
CDR3 protein: CSLFRLGGHLFYGYTF
V gene: TRBV29-1
J gene: TRBJ1-2
D gene: NA
clone size: NA

CDR3 DNA: TGTGCCAGCAGGCTCACGGGTCGCTCGTCTACTGAGCAGTTCTTC
CDR3 protein: CASRLTGRSSTEQFF
V gene: TRBV5-5
J gene: TRBJ2-1
D gene: NA
clone size: NA

CDR3 DNA: TGCGCCAGCAGCCAAGATGGGTTAGCGGGGGGGCTGTACAATGAGCAGTACTTC
CDR3 protein: CASSQDGLAGGLYNEQYF
V gene: TRBV4-3
J gene: TRBJ2-7
D gene: TRBD2
clone size: NA

CDR3 DNA: TGCACCAGCAGCCAAACAACCTGGGAAGAGACCCAGTACTTC
CDR3 protein: CTSSQTTWEETQYF
V gene: TRBV4-1
J gene: TRBJ2-5
D gene: NA
clone size: NA

CDR3 DNA: TGTGCCAGCAGTGAAGTTAGGACAGGGTTCCAAGAGACCCAGTACTTC
CDR3 protein: CASSEVRTGFQETQYF
V gene: TRBV6-1
J gene: TRBJ2-5
D gene: TRBD1
clone size: few

CDR3 DNA: TGTGCCAGCAGTCACTCCCAAGAGCGGGGGGGGCGATATACGCAGTATTTT
CDR3 protein: CASSHSQERGGRYTQYF
V gene: TRBV12-3/TRBV12-4
J gene: TRBJ2-3
D gene: TRBD2
clone size: once

CDR3 DNA: TGTGCCAGCAGCTCCAGGACAGCCGAAAAACTGTTTTTT
CDR3 protein: CASSSRTAEKLFF
V gene: TRBV7-9
J gene: TRBJ1-4
D gene: NA
clone size: once

CDR3 DNA: TGTGCCAGCAGTGAATGGACGGAGAGACAAGAGACCCAGTACTTC
CDR3 protein: CASSEWTERQETQYF
V gene: TRBV25-1
J gene: TRBJ2-5
D gene: NA
clone size: NA

CDR3 DNA: TGTGCCAACGGACAGGGCCCCAATGAGCAGTACTTC
CDR3 protein: CANGQGPNEQYF
V gene: TRBV2
J gene: TRBJ2-5
D gene: TRBD1
clone size: NA

CDR3 DNA: TGTGCCAGCAGATTAGGTAGGAACTACAATGAGCAGTTCTTC
CDR3 protein: CASRLGRNYNEQFF
V gene: TRBV12-3/TRBV12-4
J gene: TRBJ2-1
D gene: NA
clone size: few

CDR3 DNA: TGTGCCAGCAGATCTACAGGCTTTCAGGGAGATACGCAGTATTTT
CDR3 protein: CASRSTGFQGDTQYF
V gene: TRBV12-3/TRBV12-4
J gene: TRBJ2-3
D gene: NA
clone size: few

CDR3 DNA: TGTGCCAGCAGTGTGAATGGGCAGGACTACAATGAGCAGTTCTTC
CDR3 protein: CASSVNGQDYNEQFF
V gene: TRBV25-1
J gene: TRBJ2-1
D gene: NA
clone size: NA

CDR3 DNA: TGTGCCAGCAGTTACTGGCGGGAGGGTTTTTACGAGCAGTACTTC
CDR3 protein: CASSYWREGFYEQYF
V gene: TRBV6-6
J gene: TRBJ2-7
D gene: TRBD2
clone size: NA

CDR3 DNA: TGTGCCAGCAGTATTCCGGGACTAGAGACCCAGTACTTC
CDR3 protein: CASSIPGLETQYF
V gene: TRBV25-1
J gene: TRBJ2-5
D gene: NA
clone size: NA

CDR3 DNA: TGTGCCTGCAGCCAACGAGCGGGGGGGCTGGATACGCAGTATTTT
CDR3 protein: CACSQRAGGLDTQYF
V gene: TRBV3-1
J gene: TRBJ2-3
D gene: TRBD2
clone size: NA

CDR3 DNA: TGCGCCAGCAGCTTAGGCAGCGGGAGGACCTACGAGCAGTACTTC
CDR3 protein: CASSLGSGRTYEQYF
V gene: TRBV5-1
J gene: TRBJ2-7
D gene: TRBD2
clone size: few

CDR3 DNA: TGCAGTGCTAGATCGGGATGGGGGATCACTAACTATGGCTACACCTTC
CDR3 protein: CSARSGWGITNYGYTF
V gene: TRBV20-1
J gene: TRBJ1-2
D gene: NA
clone size: NA

CDR3 DNA: TGTGCCAGCAGTGACAACAGGGCCTATGGCTACACCTTC
CDR3 protein: CASSDNRAYGYTF
V gene: TRBV27
J gene: TRBJ1-2
D gene: NA
clone size: NA

CDR3 DNA: TGTGCCAGCAGCCAAGGGGGGACAGGGGGCGCAGATGGCTACACCTTC
CDR3 protein: CASSQGGTGGADGYTF
V gene: TRBV4-2
J gene: TRBJ1-2
D gene: TRBD1
clone size: once

CDR3 DNA: TGTGCCAGCACCGAGGGGGGGCCCTACAATGAGCAGTTCTTC
CDR3 protein: CASTEGGPYNEQFF
V gene: TRBV2
J gene: TRBJ2-1
D gene: NA
clone size: NA

CDR3 DNA: TGTGCCAGCAGCTTCGGACAGGCGATGAACACTGAAGCTTTCTTT
CDR3 protein: CASSFGQAMNTEAFF
V gene: TRBV5-5
J gene: TRBJ1-1
D gene: TRBD1
clone size: NA

CDR3 DNA: TGTGCCAGCAGCCTCTTCGGGGCCTACGAAGGGTACTTC
CDR3 protein: CASSLFGAYEGYF
V gene: TRBV7-2
J gene: TRBJ2-7
D gene: NA
clone size: once

CDR3 DNA: TGCAGCTCTTCCCCATCCTACAATGAGCAGTTCTTC
CDR3 protein: CSSSPSYNEQFF
V gene: TRBV29-1
J gene: TRBJ2-1
D gene: NA
clone size: NA

CDR3 DNA: TGTGCCACCAGTTACCGGGACAGGGTCGTCAATGAGCAGTTCTTC
CDR3 protein: CATSYRDRVVNEQFF
V gene: TRBV10-3
J gene: TRBJ2-1
D gene: TRBD1
clone size: NA

CDR3 DNA: TGTGCCACTTCGAGGGGCGTCTTGTACGAGCAGTACTTC
CDR3 protein: CATSRGVLYEQYF
V gene: TRBV11-2
J gene: TRBJ2-7
D gene: NA
clone size: NA

CDR3 DNA: TGTGCCAGCAGCTTACATCGGGAAAACATTCAGTACTTC
CDR3 protein: CASSLHRENIQYF
V gene: TRBV7-2
J gene: TRBJ2-4
D gene: NA
clone size: once

CDR3 DNA: TGTGCCAGCAGCCAAGATGGAGACACAGATACGCAGTATTTT
CDR3 protein: CASSQDGDTDTQYF
V gene: TRBV4-2
J gene: TRBJ2-3
D gene: NA
clone size: NA

CDR3 DNA: TGTGCCAGCAGAAAACAGGGAGGCAATCAGCCCCAGCATTTT
CDR3 protein: CASRKQGGNQPQHF
V gene: TRBV12-3/TRBV12-4
J gene: TRBJ1-5
D gene: NA
clone size: NA

CDR3 DNA: TGCGCCAGCAGCCAAGAGAGAGGGAATCAGCCCCAGCATTTT
CDR3 protein: CASSQERGNQPQHF
V gene: TRBV4-3
J gene: TRBJ1-5
D gene: NA
clone size: NA

CDR3 DNA: TGTGCCAGCAGTTCACAGAGCTCCTATAATTCACCCCTCCACTTT
CDR3 protein: CASSSQSSYNSPLHF
V gene: TRBV27
J gene: TRBJ1-6
D gene: NA
clone size: few

CDR3 DNA: TGTGCCAGCAGCTCGGACAGGGGGCCCTATGGCTACACCTTC
CDR3 protein: CASSSDRGPYGYTF
V gene: TRBV5-6
J gene: TRBJ1-2
D gene: TRBD1
clone size: once

CDR3 DNA: TGTGCCAGCAGCCACCCCGGGACTAGCACCTACGAGCAGTACTTC
CDR3 protein: CASSHPGTSTYEQYF
V gene: TRBV7-9
J gene: TRBJ2-7
D gene: TRBD2
clone size: few

CDR3 DNA: TGTGCCAGCAGTGAATATCCGACACCGTACCAAGAGACCCAGTACTTC
CDR3 protein: CASSEYPTPYQETQYF
V gene: TRBV25-1
J gene: TRBJ2-5
D gene: NA
clone size: NA

CDR3 DNA: TGTGCCAGCAGCTTCAGGCCGTACAATGAGCAGTTCTTC
CDR3 protein: CASSFRPYNEQFF
V gene: TRBV7-2
J gene: TRBJ2-1
D gene: NA
clone size: NA

CDR3 DNA: TGCGCCAGCAGTGCACAGTTTGAGCGGACTGAAGCTTTCTTT
CDR3 protein: CASSAQFERTEAFF
V gene: TRBV10-2
J gene: TRBJ1-1
D gene: NA
clone size: NA

CDR3 DNA: TGTGCCATTAGTGACAAAGCGGGGGGGCCGTCCGGGGCCAACGTCCTGACTTTC
CDR3 protein: CAISDKAGGPSGANVLTF
V gene: TRBV10-3
J gene: TRBJ2-6
D gene: TRBD2
clone size: NA

CDR3 DNA: TGTGCCAGCAGGTCCGGGGCAGGGGGCCCCTCGAGCTCCTACAATGAGCAGTTCTTC
CDR3 protein: CASRSGAGGPSSSYNEQFF
V gene: TRBV25-1
J gene: TRBJ2-1
D gene: TRBD1
clone size: NA

CDR3 DNA: TGTGCCAGCAGTGAGGGACAGGGCCATGAATCCGGAAACACCATATATTTT
CDR3 protein: CASSEGQGHESGNTIYF
V gene: TRBV28
J gene: TRBJ1-3
D gene: TRBD1
clone size: few

CDR3 DNA: TGTGCCAGCAGTTTGGGTAGGGCCAATCAGCCCCAGCATTTT
CDR3 protein: CASSLGRANQPQHF
V gene: TRBV27
J gene: TRBJ1-5
D gene: NA
clone size: NA